This T cell receptor (beta chain) was retrieved from a study of shared clonotypes between healthy human individuals (dated by TCRdb to about 2020). With respect to the entire study: Three men and two women, aged 18 to 49 years, made up the cohort. For each donor, three plates each were used for CD4 naive and CD4 memory, two plates were used for CD8 naive, and one plate was used for CD8 memory. Blood TCR repertoires of a handful of healthy adults were deeply sequenced to estimate repertoire size and the extent of clonotype sharing between individuals. Different laboratories and diverse techniques were used to prepare libraries and sequence TCR repertoires, to increase sequencing depth and limit assay-specific biases. Between about 0.9 and 8.9 billion PBMCs per donor were obtained by leukapheresis. What the study reported, not specific to this receptor: Even with the large sequencing depth, rarefaction of the sorted-subset datasets indicated that sequencing was incomplete. Compared with non-shared clonotypes, the clonotypes found in all four sorted-subset donors had higher generation probabilities. Estimated clonotype richness was generally larger for naive than for memory subsets. The small number of donors limited the genetic and exposure-history diversity represented. When a handful of donors were compared, the shared fraction of clonotypes was 5% to 6.5% for naive CD4, roughly 3.4% for naive CD8, 2.3% for memory CD4, and under 0.5% for memory CD8. Only blood was sampled, and tissue TCR repertoires likely differ from those in blood. Based on pairwise subsampling, the degree of clonotype sharing among donors was expected to be affected by sequencing depth.

Of note for this clone: The antigen it recognizes is unknown. No much larger clone exists at a distance of one base, and base qualities are not known.

The donors were healthy, HIV-negative adults who had no recently reported acute infections or vaccinations. Every donor was a Caucasian adult living in Nashville, Tennessee, USA. CD4+ T cells were enriched by magnetic negative selection, after which naive cells were positively selected on CD45RA and the negative fraction was taken as the memory subset. Blood was obtained by leukapheresis, after which PBMCs were separated by Ficoll-Histopaque density gradient centrifugation and cryopreserved in liquid nitrogen vapor phase. Purity and quantity of every magnetically sorted T cell population were checked by analytical flow cytometry. Genomic DNA was isolated from every sorted fraction and measured by UV absorbance on a Nanodrop 2000c. TCR CDR3 regions were amplified from genomic DNA by multiplex PCR using the deep immunoSEQ assay. Extracted genomic DNA from each cell subset was spread evenly across all wells of several immunoSEQ 96-well plates, with each plate serving as a replicate. For sorted subsets, approximately 0.2 ug of genomic DNA, equivalent to roughly 30,000 T cell genomes, went into each replicate PCR. The purified libraries were quantified using a Qubit 3.0 fluorometer, sized with a Bioanalyzer 2100, and then quantified again using the KAPA Library Quantification kit. Each immunoSEQ 96-well plate was sequenced on its own single-read 150-cycle Illumina NextSeq 550 flow cell. The paper's data handling went like this. Because only junctional sequences without quality scores were contained in the immunoSEQ output, filtering matching that applied to full-length reads could not be performed. To assign V/J genes and CDR3, sequences were annotated using PyIR, a Python wrapper for IgBLAST v1.9, with IMGT germline references. Reads were filtered out if the reads had weak V/J assignments (E-value above 1e-6), no CDR3, stop codons, out-of-frame junctions, or ambiguous translated residues. V3J clonotypes were defined as sequences sharing the same inferred V gene, J gene, and CDR3 amino acid sequence. Percentage overlap between repertoires was calculated by dividing the number of shared unique clonotypes by the size of the smaller repertoire. Repertoire richness was assessed with RTK rarefaction, the Chao1 estimator, and Recon v2.1 estimates of unobserved clonotypes. OLGA was used to compute generation probabilities for all TCRbeta clonotypes that the gDNA method yielded from a few donors. The immuneACCESS repertoire file appears here via TCRdb, limited to in-frame rearrangements. These files lack a portion of the clones; in checked studies, under half of the deficit traces to unresolved V genes, and the cause of the others is not known. D and trimming were read from the DNA, whereas the V and J calls and clone size are those reported in that table. This sample gives around 2.3 million clones in total; approximately 94% of them show up just once. The ten top clones hold around 0.13% of the sample.

Sequenced sample: naive CD4+ T cells sorted from blood. The sample's cell subset or site label is to be understood as: CD45RA+ positively selected. The TCR originated in a young man in good health.

The DNA sequence is given as TGTGCCAGCTCACCACCCATAGCGGGAGGGCCGGAGAAGCCGTCTGCCTACAATGAGCAGTTCTTC. Protein translation: CASSPPIAGGPEKPSAYNEQFF. Here the chain combines TRBV18 and TRBJ2-1; a stretch of 11 junction bases matches TRBD2. The CDR3 contains 22 residues, cysteine and phenylalanine counted. Left in the record is the CDR3 DNA by itself, 66 bases read in frame from the first base. Trimming leaves V shorter by 0 bases and J shorter by 2 bases, with the junction holding 18 bases beyond the gene matches. The germline V gene supplies CDR1 KGHSH and CDR2 LQKENI.